Reported below is one TCR beta chain. Assay: immunoSEQ multiplex PCR; the TCRdb copy retains only in-frame clones and omits some. The table records 45,000 to 60,000 clones, roughly 94% of them present only once. The data originate from a study of technical replicates of blood from a few donors. V lost 6 bases and J lost 3, with 13 bases in between. In germline, CDR1 is KGHSH, CDR2 LQKENI. This CDR3 is 14 amino acids long. This receptor was obtained from a human donor in good health. Some clones in this sample may be carry-over from other donors' samples. The rearrangement joins TRBV18 to TRBJ2-3; D possibly corresponds to TRBD2 (5 bases). Specimen: PBMCs. The CDR3 region is CASSPSGGTDTQYF. The CDR3 DNA is TGTGCCAGCTCGCCGAGTGGCGGGACAGATACGCAGTATTTT.